Below, 9 T cell receptor beta chains from the same sample are listed, as sequenced in a study of T cells in Graves' hyperthyroidism and ophthalmopathy. The source material, RNA transcripts, was used to amplify TCR beta CDR3 regions. When the TCR CDR3 underwent first-round RT-PCR, the HTBI primer set was used. TCRdb re-analysed the multiplex PCR reads in MiXCR, keeping a single row per CDR3 protein. The repertoire holds around 250,000 distinct CDR3 sequences, with roughly 14% as singletons. Sequences were obtained from blood. These receptors were collected from a woman aged 40 to 55 with Graves' hyperthyroidism that later progressed to Graves' ophthalmopathy.

This clonotype was observed at least ten times. This rearrangement joins TRBV28 to TRBJ2-7; D might be TRBD2 (5 bases). The V end lost 5 bases, the J end lost 3 bases, and 17 bases lay between the germline ends. Germline loops: CDR1 MDHEN, CDR2 SYDVKM. The CDR3 has 15 amino acids. The CDR3 nucleotides are TGTGCCAGCAGTCCGAATACTAGGAATTACTACGAGCAGTACTTC. Translating gives CASSPNTRNYYEQYF.

This clonotype appeared many times. CDR3 coding DNA: TGTGCCAGCTCACTTGGACAGTTGGGTTCACCCCTCCACTTT. It codes for CASSLGQLGSPLHF. The chain combines TRBV18 with TRBJ1-6; possible D gene TRBD1, 6 bases. The germline CDR1 and CDR2 sequences are KGHSH and LQKENI. The CDR3 is 14 residues long. Trimming took 4 bases from V and 9 from J, leaving 13 bases between them. The full variable domain, completed using reference TRBV18 and TRBJ1-6, is NAGVMQNPRHLVRRRGQEARLRCSPMKGHSHVYWYRQLPEEGLKFMVYLQKENIIDESGMPKERFSAEFPKEGPSILRIQQVVRGDSAAYFCASSLGQLGSPLHFGNGTRLTVT.

The gene calls are TRBV5-1 and TRBJ2-6, with D possibly TRBD1 on 6 matching bases. CDR1 and CDR2 (germline): SGHRS, YFSETQ. The CDR3 covers 17 residues. Trimming stripped 0 bases from V and 3 bases from J, with 13 bases between. CDR3 sequence (DNA): TGCGCCAGCAGCTTGGCTGAAAGGGGGTATGGGGCCAACGTCCTGACTTTC. Protein sequence: CASSLAERGYGANVLTF.

This clonotype was found many times. The CDR3 is CASSYSPGLEQYF. CDR3 in DNA: TGTGCCAGCAGTTACTCCCCGGGGCTCGAGCAGTACTTC. The gene calls are TRBV6-2 or TRBV6-3 and TRBJ2-7; either TRBD1 or TRBD2 may fit D (5 bases each). V was pared by 0 bases and J by 6 bases, with 9 bases between. Germline V CDR1 and CDR2: MNHEY, SVGEGT. The CDR3 is made up of 13 amino acids.

This rearrangement joins TRBV7-3 to TRBJ2-3, with TRBD2 identical over 9 bases. With V trimmed by 5 bases and J by 3 bases, 6 bases remained unmatched. The CDR3 spans 15 residues. Looked up from germline, CDR1 is SGHTA and CDR2 is FQGTGA. Here the CDR3 reads CASSLGLAKTDTQYF. As DNA, the CDR3 is TGTGCCAGCAGCCTGGGACTAGCTAAGACAGATACGCAGTATTTT. The full variable domain, completed using reference TRBV7-3 and TRBJ2-3, is GAGVSQTPSNKVTEKGKYVELRCDPISGHTALYWYRQSLGQGPEFLIYFQGTGAADDSGLPNDRFFAVRPEGSVSTLKIQRTERGDSAVYLCASSLGLAKTDTQYFGPGTRLTVL.

This clonotype was seen many times. The chain couples TRBV20-1 to TRBJ2-7; unclear D gene. Germline lookup yields CDR1 DFQATT and CDR2 SNEGSKA (reference sequence). This CDR3 has 14 amino acids. V shed 6 bases and J shed 4 bases, with 19 bases lying between them. CDR3 in amino acids: CSAPFRAPPYEQYF. In nucleotides, the CDR3 is TGCAGTGCCCCTTTTCGGGCCCCTCCATACGAGCAGTACTTC.

J is TRBJ1-1 and V is TRBV14; D unresolved. Per germline, CDR1 SGHDN and CDR2 FVKESK. V lost 5 bases and J lost 10, with 17 bases in between. This CDR3 is 13 amino acids long. The CDR3, as DNA: TGTGCCAGCAGCGCTGGCGGAGGCATCGGAGCTTTCTTT. Residues: CASSAGGGIGAFF. The complete variable domain, with remaining parts taken from reference TRBV14 and TRBJ1-1, reads EAGVTQFPSHSVIEKGQTVTLRCDPISGHDNLYWYRRVMGKEIKFLLHFVKESKQDESGMPNNRFLAERTGGTYSTLKVQPAELEDSGVYFCASSAGGGIGAFFGQGTRLTVV.

This clonotype appeared many times. CDR3 amino acids: CSASGGGSSYEQYF. For the CDR3, the DNA is TGCAGTGCTAGCGGAGGAGGGAGCTCCTACGAGCAGTACTTC. The genes are TRBV20-1 and TRBJ2-7; D perhaps matches TRBD2 (6 bases). Trimming stripped 3 bases from V and 0 bases from J, with 12 bases between. The CDR3 has 14 amino acids. Germline V lookup: CDR1 DFQATT, CDR2 SNEGSKA (reference sequence).

This clonotype has a count of ten or more. V is TRBV7-3 and J is TRBJ2-1; 7 bases are shared with TRBD2. The CDR3 loop spans 20 amino acids. J lost 0 bases, V lost 1 base, and 15 bases had no gene match. Germline V gene lookup returns CDR1 SGHTA and CDR2 FQGTGA. DNA for the CDR3: TGTGCCAGCAGCTTAAATCCGGCTAGCGGATACTTGAGCTCCTACAATGAGCAGTTCTTC. The encoded protein is CASSLNPASGYLSSYNEQFF.